These 31 T cell receptor beta chains came from one sample sequenced in a study of lymphopenia after photon versus proton radiotherapy. Repertoires were generated with immunoSEQ multiplex PCR, while TCRdb's copy carries only in-frame clones and drops some. The sample holds about 18,000 clones; more than 85% are singletons and the top ten take 1.7%. This specimen was peripheral blood, taken from a patient treated with photon-based radiotherapy. These receptors all come from a woman in her thirties or forties with cholangiocarcinoma.

V usage is TRBV14 and J usage is TRBJ1-2; D is uncertain. CDR1 and CDR2 from the germline V gene are SGHDN and FVKESK. The CDR3 covers 13 residues. The V gene lost 0 bases and the J gene lost 7 bases, with 9 bases spanning the gap. CDR3 in DNA: TGTGCCAGCAGCCAAGAGAGATTCGGTGGCTACACCTTC. Its translation is CASSQERFGGYTF.

The V call is TRBV14, the J call TRBJ2-5; D unclear. V was pared by 0 bases and J by 1 base, with 9 bases between. The CDR3 has 15 residues. CDR1 and CDR2 (germline): SGHDN, FVKESK. CDR3 bases: TGTGCCAGCAGCCAAGACAGCTTAACCCAAGAGACCCAGTACTTC. It codes for CASSQDSLTQETQYF. The whole variable domain, remainder taken from reference TRBV14 and TRBJ2-5, is EAGVTQFPSHSVIEKGQTVTLRCDPISGHDNLYWYRRVMGKEIKFLLHFVKESKQDESGMPNNRFLAERTGGTYSTLKVQPAELEDSGVYFCASSQDSLTQETQYFGPGTRLLVL.

V usage is TRBV7-2 and J usage is TRBJ1-1; D gene uncertain. CDR3 length: 14 residues. Germline values: CDR1 SGHTA, CDR2 FQGNSA. V was shortened by 2 bases and J by 0 bases, with 7 bases between the two germline ends. Here the CDR3 DNA reads TGTGCCAGCAGCTTATCAAGACTGAACACTGAAGCTTTCTTT. Translating gives CASSLSRLNTEAFF.

The V call is TRBV28, the J call TRBJ2-7; TRBD2 aligns across 8 bases. This CDR3 has 14 amino acids. CDR1 and CDR2 from the germline V gene are MDHEN and SYDVKM. The J segment lost 7 bases and the V segment lost 7 bases, leaving 12 bases of the junction unmatched. CDR3 in DNA: TGTGCCAGCACCTCGGGAGGGCTAAAATCGGAGCAGTACTTC. It translates to CASTSGGLKSEQYF.

This chain connects TRBV6-6 to TRBJ1-6; D gene uncertain. The CDR3 loop spans 14 amino acids. Germline lookup yields CDR1 MNHNY and CDR2 SVGAGI (reference sequence). Trimming cost V 8 bases and J 3 bases, with 11 bases left between them. The CDR3 loop is CASGGPDYNSPLHF. The DNA of the CDR3 is TGTGCCAGCGGAGGGCCCGACTATAATTCACCCCTCCACTTT.

The count of this clone is one. The gene calls are TRBV10-2 and TRBJ2-7; D remains ambiguous. V was pared by 2 bases and J by 3 bases, with 11 bases between. The length of the CDR3 is 14 residues. Germline CDR1 WSHSY, CDR2 SAAADI. The DNA for the CDR3 is TGCGCCAGCAGTGAGGGGCTCCCAGGCTACGAGCAGTACTTC. This translates into CASSEGLPGYEQYF.

This clone was observed once. The rearrangement joins TRBV6-6 to TRBJ1-1; D unclear. CDR1 and CDR2 from the germline V gene are MNHNY and SVGAGI (reference sequence). The CDR3 runs 13 residues. The germline V and J ends were trimmed by 6 bases and 2 bases, with 10 bases remaining between them. DNA of the CDR3: TGTGCCAGCAGGGCCGGCCTCAACACTGAAGCTTTCTTT. Translation gives CASRAGLNTEAFF.

The chain links TRBV7-9 to TRBJ1-3; no clear D gene. CDR3 length equals 16 residues. Trimming took off 2 bases at V and 6 bases at J, with 17 bases between the two ends. Germline V gene lookup returns CDR1 SEHNR and CDR2 FQNEAQ (reference sequence). The CDR3 loop reads CASSLQLLRGINTIYF. The CDR3, as DNA: TGTGCCAGCAGCTTACAGTTGTTGCGAGGAATAAACACCATATATTTT.

The chain has TRBV30 and TRBJ2-1; D assignment may be TRBD1 or TRBD2 (6 bases each). The CDR3 length is 15 residues. Germline V gives CDR1 GTSNPN, CDR2 SVGIG (reference sequence). The ends were cut back, 4 bases at V and 0 bases at J, with 13 bases in the middle. CDR3 amino acids: CAWTRGQSSYNEQFF. In DNA, the CDR3 is TGTGCCTGGACCCGGGGGCAGAGCTCCTACAATGAGCAGTTCTTC.

The V gene is TRBV6-6, the J gene TRBJ2-5, with a possible D match to TRBD2 (6 bases). The CDR3 is made up of 15 amino acids. CDR1 MNHNY and CDR2 SVGAGI come from the germline V gene (reference sequence). The V gene lost 4 bases and the J gene lost 4 bases, with 16 bases spanning the gap. In DNA form, the CDR3 reads TGTGCCAGCAGTTTTCGGCGGGATTTACGAGAGACCCAGTACTTC. Its protein product is CASSFRRDLRETQYF.

The V and J genes are TRBV7-6 and TRBJ2-1; D is perhaps TRBD1 or TRBD2 (7 bases each). The germline V and J ends were trimmed by 4 bases and 1 base, with 14 bases remaining between them. This CDR3 contains 16 residues. The V gene's germline CDR1 is SGHVS and CDR2 FNYEAQ. The CDR3 loop is CASSSRGGESYNEQFF. For the CDR3, the DNA is TGTGCCAGCAGCTCCAGGGGGGGAGAGTCCTACAATGAGCAGTTCTTC.

This clone was counted once. The gene calls are TRBV29-1 and TRBJ1-2; D uncertain. The CDR3 consists of 12 residues. Per germline, CDR1 SQVTM and CDR2 ANQGSEA. V was trimmed by 2 bases and J by 2 bases, leaving 6 bases between them. The CDR3 protein is CSVEWENYGYTF. In nucleotides, the CDR3 is TGCAGCGTTGAATGGGAGAACTATGGCTACACCTTC.

This chain joins TRBV5-1 and TRBJ2-3, with 10 positions matching TRBD2. The CDR3 loop spans 17 amino acids. Germline CDR1 reads SGHRS; CDR2 reads YFSETQ. V was clipped by 4 bases and J by 0 bases; unmatched bases: 8. The DNA of the CDR3 is TGCGCCAGCAGCCCCGAGCGGGGGGGCCGTAGCACAGATACGCAGTATTTT. Its translation is CASSPERGGRSTDTQYF.

This chain links TRBV2 with TRBJ2-2; 12 positions match TRBD2. This CDR3 is 15 amino acids long. The germline V gene has CDR1 SNHLY and CDR2 FYNNEI. The V and J ends lost 8 bases and 3 bases, in that order; junction bases with no gene match: 4. The CDR3 protein is CASRLAGAYTGELFF. As DNA, the CDR3 is TGTGCCAGCCGACTAGCGGGGGCATACACCGGGGAGCTGTTTTTT.

The CDR3 reads CASSDGTQSNEQFF. The CDR3 DNA follows: TGTGCCAGCAGTGACGGGACCCAGAGCAATGAGCAGTTCTTC. This chain links TRBV6-1 with TRBJ2-1, with D perhaps matching TRBD1 or TRBD2 (5 bases each). This CDR3 comprises 14 residues. The germline CDR1 and CDR2 sequences are MNHNS and SASEGT. V was cut by 3 bases and J by 6 bases, with 12 bases left in between.

The chain combines TRBV5-6 with TRBJ2-5; 11 bases are shared with TRBD1. CDR1 and CDR2 from the germline V gene are SGHDT and YYEEEE. This CDR3 spans 16 amino acids. V lost 2 bases and J lost 3; bases outside the gene matches: 6. CDR3 DNA sequence: TGTGCCAGCAGCTTCCTACGGACAGGGGGCGAAGAGACCCAGTACTTC. It codes for CASSFLRTGGEETQYF.

The chain joins TRBV27 to TRBJ1-4; D might be TRBD1 (6 bases). The CDR3 loop spans 13 amino acids. V lost 6 bases to trimming and J lost 10 bases, with 15 bases between them. Germline V gives CDR1 MNHEY, CDR2 SMNVEV (reference sequence). The DNA for the CDR3 is TGTGCCAGCAGCCGGACCGGGGGCGGAAAACTGTTTTTT. Amino acids: CASSRTGGGKLFF.

As for this clone: At one boundary the junction diverges from the germline segment, which might be a read error. The chain is built from TRBV2 and TRBJ1-6; TRBD1 aligns across 8 bases. CDR1 and CDR2 (germline): SNHLY, FYNNEI. This CDR3 contains 16 residues. CDR3 sequence (DNA): TGTGCCAGCAGAGAAGACAGGGGACTGTATAATTCACCCCTCCACTTT. This encodes CASREDRGLYNSPLHF.

V usage is TRBV30 and J usage is TRBJ2-7; TRBD1 might be the D (5 bases). The CDR3 is made up of 13 amino acids. V gave up 2 bases and J gave up 4 bases, with 12 bases separating them. CDR1 is GTSNPN and CDR2 is SVGIG in the germline V gene (reference sequence). CDR3 protein: CAWSPQAGYEQYF. As DNA, the CDR3 is TGTGCCTGGAGTCCCCAAGCAGGGTACGAGCAGTACTTC.

The chain has TRBV11-2 and TRBJ2-7; perhaps TRBD1 as D (5 bases). Trimming cost V 4 bases and J 1 base, with 14 bases left between them. This CDR3 is built from 15 residues. Germline CDR1 SGHAT, CDR2 FQNNGV. The chain's CDR3 is CASSWPPGQSYEQYF. CDR3 DNA sequence: TGTGCCAGCAGCTGGCCCCCAGGGCAATCCTACGAGCAGTACTTC.

This chain links TRBV10-3 with TRBJ1-2, with D possibly TRBD1 on 6 matching bases. The germline V gene has CDR1 ENHRY and CDR2 SYGVKD. The V and J ends lost 6 bases and 3 bases respectively, with 14 bases between them. CDR3 length equals 14 residues. As DNA, the CDR3 is TGTGCCATCAGAGAACAGGGTATGGACTATGGCTACACCTTC. The encoded protein is CAIREQGMDYGYTF.

The J gene is TRBJ1-5, the V gene TRBV30; D is unclear. The CDR3 has 13 residues. Germline lookup yields CDR1 GTSNPN and CDR2 SVGIG (reference sequence). The germline V and J ends were trimmed by 3 bases and 5 bases, with 11 bases remaining between them. CDR3 nucleotide sequence: TGTGCCTGGAGCCAGCGGGAAGATCAGCCCCAGCATTTT. Protein product: CAWSQREDQPQHF.

The chain recombines TRBV27 with TRBJ1-4; 7 bases line up with TRBD1. The CDR3 consists of 15 residues. Losses at the gene ends were 3 bases for V and 8 bases for J; bases not matched to a gene: 9. Germline CDR1 and CDR2: MNHEY and SMNVEV (reference sequence). The DNA of the CDR3 is TGTGCCAGCAGTTTCCAAGACAGGGTGGGGGAAAAACTGTTTTTT. This gives the protein CASSFQDRVGEKLFF. Combining the CDR3 with reference TRBV27 and TRBJ1-4 gives the whole variable domain EAQVTQNPRYLITVTGKKLTVTCSQNMNHEYMSWYRQDPGLGLRQIYYSMNVEVTDKGDVPEGYKVSRKEKRNFPLILESPSPNQTSLYFCASSFQDRVGEKLFFGSGTQLSVL.

J is TRBJ1-2 and V is TRBV28; possible D gene TRBD1, 6 bases. V was cut by 5 bases and J by 8 bases, with 15 bases left in between. Germline values: CDR1 MDHEN, CDR2 SYDVKM. This CDR3 contains 13 residues. The CDR3 region is CASSEGGWEGYTF. In DNA, the CDR3 is TGTGCCAGCAGTGAGGGGGGATGGGAAGGCTACACCTTC.

The chain recombines TRBV7-9 with TRBJ1-1; 11 bases fit TRBD1. This CDR3 has 15 amino acids. The V gene end was trimmed by 6 bases and the J gene end by 6 bases; junction bases not matched to a gene: 9. Germline lookup yields CDR1 SEHNR and CDR2 FQNEAQ (reference sequence). The CDR3 DNA sequence: TGTGCCAGCAGGGCTGGGACAGGGGGTGCCGCTGAAGCTTTCTTT. Residues: CASRAGTGGAAEAFF.

The CDR3, as DNA: TGTGCCAGCAGTCACCGGGACAGGGTAGGCGAGCAGTACTTC. Its protein is CASSHRDRVGEQYF. The chain has TRBV11-2 and TRBJ2-7; TRBD1 aligns across 9 bases. The CDR3 sequence is 14 residues long. V shed 6 bases and J 6 bases; nucleotides not matched to a gene: 9. Looked up from germline, CDR1 is SGHAT and CDR2 is FQNNGV.

The rearrangement links TRBV5-8 to TRBJ2-1; D remains unclear. CDR1 and CDR2 (germline): SGHTS, YDEGEE. The CDR3 sequence is 15 residues long. V was pared by 0 bases and J by 0 bases, with 7 bases between. CDR3 coding DNA: TGTGCCAGCAGCTTGGATCAGAGCTCCTACAATGAGCAGTTCTTC. Translation: CASSLDQSSYNEQFF. Full variable domain (remainder filled in from reference TRBV5-8 and TRBJ2-1): EAGVTQSPTHLIKTRGQQATLRCSPISGHTSVYWYQQALGLGLQFLLWYDEGEERNRGNFPPRFSGRQFPNYSSELNVNALELEDSALYLCASSLDQSSYNEQFFGPGTRLTVL.

The chain recombines TRBV7-9 with TRBJ2-7; TRBD2 matches at 8 bases. CDR1 is SEHNR and CDR2 is FQNEAQ in the germline V gene (reference sequence). This CDR3 contains 16 residues. The V segment lost 5 bases and the J segment 4 bases; nucleotides outside the gene matches: 13. The CDR3 reads CASSTGGASGLYEQYF. CDR3 DNA: TGTGCCAGCAGCACCGGGGGGGCTAGCGGGTTGTACGAGCAGTACTTC.

The chain has TRBV7-8 and TRBJ2-7; 7 nucleotides agree with TRBD1. CDR3 length: 14 residues. Germline lookup yields CDR1 SGHVS and CDR2 FQNEAQ. Trimming removed 6 bases from V and 3 bases from J; junction bases left unmatched: 8. The CDR3 DNA reads as TGTGCCAGCAGTCACCGGACAGGAGTCTACGAGCAGTACTTC. Translation gives CASSHRTGVYEQYF.

This clone was counted only a few times. This chain links TRBV28 with TRBJ1-4; 9 nucleotides align to TRBD1. CDR3 length: 14 amino acids. V trimming: 7 bases; J trimming: 6 bases; junction bases outside the gene matches: 6. The V gene's germline CDR1 is MDHEN and CDR2 SYDVKM. The CDR3 DNA is TGTGCCAGCAAGGCGGGACAGGGTGATGAAAAACTGTTTTTT. Translating it yields CASKAGQGDEKLFF.

V and J are TRBV28 and TRBJ1-6; D is perhaps TRBD1 (5 bases). V was clipped by 11 bases and J by 0 bases, with 14 bases between them. The length of the CDR3 is 15 residues. Germline loops: CDR1 MDHEN, CDR2 SYDVKM. The CDR3 protein is CAGQTATSYNSPLHF. CDR3 bases: TGTGCCGGCCAGACAGCTACCTCCTATAATTCACCCCTCCACTTT.